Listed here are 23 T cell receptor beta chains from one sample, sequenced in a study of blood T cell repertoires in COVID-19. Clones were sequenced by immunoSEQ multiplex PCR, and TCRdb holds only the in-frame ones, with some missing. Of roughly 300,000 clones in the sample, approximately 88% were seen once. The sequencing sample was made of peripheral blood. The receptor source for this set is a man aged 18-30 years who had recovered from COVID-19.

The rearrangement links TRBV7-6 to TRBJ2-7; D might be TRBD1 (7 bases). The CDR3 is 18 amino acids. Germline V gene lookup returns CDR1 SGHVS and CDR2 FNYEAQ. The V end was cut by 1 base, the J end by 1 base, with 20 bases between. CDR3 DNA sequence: TGTGCCAGCAGCTTAGGGCCGGGGGTTGGGACAGCATCCTACGAGCAGTACTTC. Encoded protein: CASSLGPGVGTASYEQYF.

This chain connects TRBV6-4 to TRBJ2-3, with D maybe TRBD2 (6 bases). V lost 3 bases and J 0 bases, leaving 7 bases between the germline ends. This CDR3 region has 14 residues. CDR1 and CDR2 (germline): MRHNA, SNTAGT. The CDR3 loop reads CASSEGTSTDTQYF. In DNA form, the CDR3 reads TGTGCCAGCAGTGAGGGGACTAGCACAGATACGCAGTATTTT.

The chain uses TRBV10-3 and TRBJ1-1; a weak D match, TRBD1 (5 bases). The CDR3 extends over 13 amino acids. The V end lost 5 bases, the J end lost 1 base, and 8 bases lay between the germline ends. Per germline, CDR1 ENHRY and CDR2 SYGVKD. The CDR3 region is CAISSTGNTEAFF. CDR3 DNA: TGTGCCATCAGTTCTACAGGGAACACTGAAGCTTTCTTT.

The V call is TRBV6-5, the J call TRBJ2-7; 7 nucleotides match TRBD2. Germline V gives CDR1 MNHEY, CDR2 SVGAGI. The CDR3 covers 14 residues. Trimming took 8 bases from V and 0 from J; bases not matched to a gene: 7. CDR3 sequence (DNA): TGTGCCAGCCGGTCGGGGGGTTACTCCTACGAGCAGTACTTC. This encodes CASRSGGYSYEQYF.

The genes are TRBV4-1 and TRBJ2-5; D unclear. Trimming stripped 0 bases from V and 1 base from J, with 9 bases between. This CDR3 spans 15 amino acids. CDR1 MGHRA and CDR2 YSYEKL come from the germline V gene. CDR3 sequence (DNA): TGCGCCAGCAGCCAAGATCGGGTGGGCCAAGAGACCCAGTACTTC. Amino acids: CASSQDRVGQETQYF.

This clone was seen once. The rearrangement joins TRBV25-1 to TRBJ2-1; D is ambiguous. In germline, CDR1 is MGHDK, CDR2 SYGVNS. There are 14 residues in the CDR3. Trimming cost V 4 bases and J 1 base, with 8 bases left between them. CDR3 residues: CASSARQSYNEQFF. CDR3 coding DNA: TGTGCCAGCAGTGCACGTCAGTCCTACAATGAGCAGTTCTTC.

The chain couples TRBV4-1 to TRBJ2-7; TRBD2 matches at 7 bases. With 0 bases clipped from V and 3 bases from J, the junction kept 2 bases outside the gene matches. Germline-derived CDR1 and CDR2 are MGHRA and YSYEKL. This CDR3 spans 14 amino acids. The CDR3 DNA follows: TGCGCCAGCAGCCAAGAGGGGGGGTACTACGAGCAGTACTTC. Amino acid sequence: CASSQEGGYYEQYF.

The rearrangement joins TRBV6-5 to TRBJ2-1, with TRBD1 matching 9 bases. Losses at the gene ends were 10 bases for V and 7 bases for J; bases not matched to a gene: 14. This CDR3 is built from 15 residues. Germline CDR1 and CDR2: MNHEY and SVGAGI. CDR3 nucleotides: TGTGCCACCGTTGCCGGGACAGGGATGTGGAATGAGCAGTTCTTC. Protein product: CATVAGTGMWNEQFF.

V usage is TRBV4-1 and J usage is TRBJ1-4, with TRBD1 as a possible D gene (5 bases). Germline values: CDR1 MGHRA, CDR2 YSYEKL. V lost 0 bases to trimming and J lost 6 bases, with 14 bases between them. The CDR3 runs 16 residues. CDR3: CASSQEQQGSDEKLFF. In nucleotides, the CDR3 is TGCGCCAGCAGCCAAGAGCAGCAGGGCAGTGATGAAAAACTGTTTTTT.

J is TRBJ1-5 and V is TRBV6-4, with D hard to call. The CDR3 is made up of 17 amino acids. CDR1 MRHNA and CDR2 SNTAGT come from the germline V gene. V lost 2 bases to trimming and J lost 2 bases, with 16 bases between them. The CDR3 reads CASSDRRLRRGNQPQHF. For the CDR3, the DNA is TGTGCCAGCAGTGACCGGCGACTTAGGAGAGGCAATCAGCCCCAGCATTTT.

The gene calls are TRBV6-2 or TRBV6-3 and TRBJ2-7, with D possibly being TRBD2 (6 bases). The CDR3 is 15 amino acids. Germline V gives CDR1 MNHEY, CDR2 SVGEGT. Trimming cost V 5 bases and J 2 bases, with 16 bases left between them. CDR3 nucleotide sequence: TGTGCCAGCAGTGGGGCAGCTAGCGAAGCCTACGAGCAGTACTTC. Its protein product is CASSGAASEAYEQYF.

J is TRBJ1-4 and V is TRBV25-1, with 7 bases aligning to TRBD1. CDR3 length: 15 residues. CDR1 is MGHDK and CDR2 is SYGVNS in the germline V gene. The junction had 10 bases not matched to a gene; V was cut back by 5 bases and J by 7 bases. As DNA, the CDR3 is TGTGCCAGCAGTAGAGACAGGGCGGGAAGTGAAAAACTGTTTTTT. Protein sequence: CASSRDRAGSEKLFF.

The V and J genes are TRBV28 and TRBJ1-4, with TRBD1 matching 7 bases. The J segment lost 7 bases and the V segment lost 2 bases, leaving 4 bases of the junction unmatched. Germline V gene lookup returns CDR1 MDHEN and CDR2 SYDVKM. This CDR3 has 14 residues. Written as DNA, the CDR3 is TGTGCCAGCAGTTTAGAGACAGGGATTGAAAAACTGTTTTTT. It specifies CASSLETGIEKLFF.

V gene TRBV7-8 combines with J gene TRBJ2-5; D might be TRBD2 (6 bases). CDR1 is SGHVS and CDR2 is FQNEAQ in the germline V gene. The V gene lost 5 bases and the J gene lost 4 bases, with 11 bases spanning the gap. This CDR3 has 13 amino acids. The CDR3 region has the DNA TGTGCCAGCAGCGCCACAGCGGGAGAGACCCAGTACTTC. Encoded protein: CASSATAGETQYF.

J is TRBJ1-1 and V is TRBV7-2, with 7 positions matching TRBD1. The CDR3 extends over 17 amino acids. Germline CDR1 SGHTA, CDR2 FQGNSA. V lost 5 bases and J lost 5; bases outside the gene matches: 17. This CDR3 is CASSPGQANVIWTEAFF. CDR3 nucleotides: TGTGCCAGCAGCCCCGGACAGGCGAATGTGATCTGGACTGAAGCTTTCTTT. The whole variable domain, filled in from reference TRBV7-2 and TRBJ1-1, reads GAGVSQSPSNKVTEKGKDVELRCDPISGHTALYWYRQSLGQGLEFLIYFQGNSAPDKSGLPSDRFSAERTGGSVSTLTIQRTQQEDSAVYLCASSPGQANVIWTEAFFGQGTRLTVV.

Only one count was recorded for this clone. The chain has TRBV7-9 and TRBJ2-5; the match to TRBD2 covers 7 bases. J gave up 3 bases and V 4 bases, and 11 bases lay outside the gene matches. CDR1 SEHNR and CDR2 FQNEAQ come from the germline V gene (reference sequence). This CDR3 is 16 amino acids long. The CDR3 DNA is TGTGCCAGCAGCTGGGAGGGGTATAGCGTCAAAGAGACCCAGTACTTC. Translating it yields CASSWEGYSVKETQYF. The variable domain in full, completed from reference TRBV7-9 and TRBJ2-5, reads DTGVSQNPRHKITKRGQNVTFRCDPISEHNRLYWYRQTLGQGPEFLTYFQNEAQLEKSRLLSDRFSAERPKGSFSTLEIQRTEQGDSAMYLCASSWEGYSVKETQYFGPGTRLLVL.

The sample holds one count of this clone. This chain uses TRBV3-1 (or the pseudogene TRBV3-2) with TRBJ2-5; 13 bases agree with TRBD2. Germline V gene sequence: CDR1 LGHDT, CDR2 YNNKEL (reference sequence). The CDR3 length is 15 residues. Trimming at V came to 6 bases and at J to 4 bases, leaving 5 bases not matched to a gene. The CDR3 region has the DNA TGTGCCAGCAGGTGGACTAGCGGGGGCATAGAGACCCAGTACTTC. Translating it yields CASRWTSGGIETQYF.

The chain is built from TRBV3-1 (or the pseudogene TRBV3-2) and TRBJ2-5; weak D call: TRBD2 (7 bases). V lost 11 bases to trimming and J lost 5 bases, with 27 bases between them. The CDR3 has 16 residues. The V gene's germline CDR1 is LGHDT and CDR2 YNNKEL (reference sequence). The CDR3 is CAVSGGETVGGETQYF. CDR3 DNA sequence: TGTGCCGTATCGGGGGGCGAAACGGTCGGTGGGGAGACCCAGTACTTC.

This CDR3 reads CASSPLGREYGYTF. The CDR3, as DNA: TGTGCCAGCAGCCCCCTCGGGAGGGAGTACGGCTACACCTTC. The chain recombines TRBV6-5 with TRBJ1-2; D remains ambiguous. The CDR3 length is 14 residues. Germline-derived CDR1 and CDR2 are MNHEY and SVGAGI. The V and J ends lost 6 bases and 8 bases respectively, with 19 bases between them.

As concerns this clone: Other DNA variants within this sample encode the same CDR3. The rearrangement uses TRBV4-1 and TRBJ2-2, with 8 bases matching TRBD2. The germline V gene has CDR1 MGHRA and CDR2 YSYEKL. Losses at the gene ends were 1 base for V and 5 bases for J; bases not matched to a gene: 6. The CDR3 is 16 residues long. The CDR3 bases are TGCGCCAGCAGCCAAGTAAGCGGGAGTGGGACCGGGGAGCTGTTTTTT. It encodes CASSQVSGSGTGELFF.

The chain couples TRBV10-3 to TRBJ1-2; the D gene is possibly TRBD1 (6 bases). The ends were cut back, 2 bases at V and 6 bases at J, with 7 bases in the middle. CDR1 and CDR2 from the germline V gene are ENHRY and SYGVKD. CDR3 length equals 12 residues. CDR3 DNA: TGTGCCATCAGTGAGGGGGGCCATGGCTACACCTTC. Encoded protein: CAISEGGHGYTF.

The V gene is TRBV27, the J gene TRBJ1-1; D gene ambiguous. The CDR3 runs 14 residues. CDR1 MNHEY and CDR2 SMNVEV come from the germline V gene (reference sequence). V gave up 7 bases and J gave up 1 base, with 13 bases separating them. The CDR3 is CASTPNARNTEAFF. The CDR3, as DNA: TGTGCCAGCACTCCTAATGCCCGGAACACTGAAGCTTTCTTT.

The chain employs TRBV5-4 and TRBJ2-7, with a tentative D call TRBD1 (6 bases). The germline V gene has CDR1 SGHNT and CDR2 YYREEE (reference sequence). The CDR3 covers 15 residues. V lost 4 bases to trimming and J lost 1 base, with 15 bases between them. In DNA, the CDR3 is TGTGCCAGCAGCCAGCAGACAGGAGAGTCCTACGAGCAGTACTTC. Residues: CASSQQTGESYEQYF.